This T cell receptor beta chain was sequenced in a study of identical twins. Findings of the study overall: Invariant cells of the MAIT and iNKT types might have partly distorted the zero-insertion analyses.

As to this clonotype: What it binds is not known.

TCRdb recomputed calls from the 5' RACE reads with MiXCR, one row per CDR3 protein. The table includes hundreds of thousands of distinct CDR3 sequences, less than 10% detected once. Trimming took 8 bases from V and 4 from J, leaving 15 bases between them. This CDR3 comprises 14 residues. Germline loops: CDR1 MNHNS, CDR2 SASEGT. The chain has TRBV6-1 and TRBJ2-1, with D possibly being TRBD1 or TRBD2 (5 bases each). Sequenced input: memory (CD45RO+) T cells sorted from blood. The TCR originated in a young woman in good health. The CDR3 sequence: CASGGRGEYNEQFF. CDR3 nucleotides: TGTGCCAGCGGGGGACGGGGAGAATACAATGAGCAGTTCTTC.